What follows are 30 T cell receptor beta chains derived from one specimen sequenced in a study of cytomegalovirus exposure and HLA in healthy donors (dated by TCRdb to the late 2010s). Libraries came from the immunoSEQ multiplex PCR assay. The multiplex PCR relied on a mix of 60 forward primers for TCR Vbeta segments and 13 reverse primers for TCR Jbeta segments. Imported from immuneACCESS, the table was reduced by TCRdb to in-frame sequences with V and J called. These copies leave out some clones; in studies compared against another copy, an unresolved V gene accounts for under half, and the cause of the remainder is not known. The sample data list 150,000 to 200,000 clones, and 75% to 80% of these were observed just once. The top ten clonotypes cover more than 12% of the sample. Sequencing was performed on PBMCs. These receptors were collected from a man in his forties or fifties in good health and CMV-seropositive.

J is TRBJ2-7 and V is TRBV15; no clear D. This CDR3 comprises 14 residues. The V and J ends lost 0 bases and 5 bases respectively, with 11 bases between them. Germline-derived CDR1 and CDR2 are LNHNV and YYDKDF (reference sequence). The CDR3 sequence is CATSRDLSQHEQYV. In nucleotides, the CDR3 is TGTGCCACCAGCAGAGATCTCTCACAGCACGAGCAGTACGTC.

The chain recombines TRBV7-2 with TRBJ2-7; 8 nucleotides match TRBD2. This CDR3 is built from 16 residues. The junction had 5 bases not matched to a gene; V was cut back by 1 base and J by 0 bases. In germline, CDR1 is SGHTA, CDR2 FQGNSA. The DNA for the CDR3 is TGTGCCAGCAGCTTAGTAGGCGGGGGGCCCTCCTACGAGCAGTACTTC. Protein product: CASSLVGGGPSYEQYF. Filled out from reference TRBV7-2 and TRBJ2-7, the complete variable domain reads GAGVSQSPSNKVTEKGKDVELRCDPISGHTALYWYRQSLGQGLEFLIYFQGNSAPDKSGLPSDRFSAERTGGSVSTLTIQRTQQEDSAVYLCASSLVGGGPSYEQYFGPGTRLTVT.

The chain recombines TRBV7-2 with TRBJ2-7, with 10 bases that match TRBD1. J was trimmed by 3 bases and V by 4 bases; bases with no gene match: 3. CDR1 is SGHTA and CDR2 is FQGNSA in the germline V gene. CDR3 length equals 14 residues. CDR3 protein: CASSSDRGFYEQYF. As DNA, the CDR3 is TGTGCCAGCAGCTCGGACAGGGGGTTCTACGAGCAGTACTTC.

The CDR3 bases are TGTGCCAGCAGCCCCTCGGGGGTACATTCACCCCTCCACTTT. Protein sequence: CASSPSGVHSPLHF. The V call is TRBV27, the J call TRBJ1-6, with D tentatively TRBD1 (5 bases). Trimming took 6 bases from V and 8 from J, leaving 14 bases between them. The CDR3 is 14 amino acids. CDR1 is MNHEY and CDR2 is SMNVEV in the germline V gene (reference sequence).

The chain links TRBV5-6 to TRBJ2-7; D gene unclear. The V end lost 4 bases, the J end lost 0 bases, and 8 bases lay between the germline ends. Germline V gene data show CDR1 as SGHDT and CDR2 as YYEEEE. The CDR3 runs to 13 residues. The CDR3 DNA reads as TGTGCCAGCAGCCCGGGTCGCTCCTACGAGCAGTACTTC. Its protein product is CASSPGRSYEQYF. Filled out from reference TRBV5-6 and TRBJ2-7, the complete variable domain reads DAGVTQSPTHLIKTRGQQVTLRCSPKSGHDTVSWYQQALGQGPQFIFQYYEEEERQRGNFPDRFSGHQFPNYSSELNVNALLLGDSALYLCASSPGRSYEQYFGPGTRLTVT.

The gene calls are TRBV29-1 and TRBJ2-3; D might be TRBD2 (7 bases). Trimming took off 6 bases at V and 1 base at J, with 17 bases between the two ends. CDR1 SQVTM and CDR2 ANQGSEA come from the germline V gene. The CDR3 loop spans 15 amino acids. The CDR3 DNA reads TGCAGCGTGGGAGGGACAAGCACTGGCACAGATACGCAGTATTTT. Translating gives CSVGGTSTGTDTQYF.

The chain links TRBV6-6 to TRBJ1-2; D is unclear. The germline CDR1 and CDR2 sequences are MNHNY and SVGAGI (reference sequence). This CDR3 has 15 amino acids. V lost 1 base and J lost 5, with 14 bases in between. For the CDR3, the DNA is TGTGCCAGCAGTTACTTAGCCACAACCCATTATGGCTACACCTTC. Amino acids: CASSYLATTHYGYTF.

The chain employs TRBV9 and TRBJ2-1; tentative D call: TRBD1 (6 bases). Germline V CDR1 and CDR2: SGDLS, YYNGEE. The CDR3 totals 13 residues. Trimming cost V 2 bases and J 10 bases, with 13 bases left between them. CDR3 sequence: CASSVTGMGEQFF. In DNA, the CDR3 is TGTGCCAGCAGCGTTACAGGGATGGGAGAGCAGTTCTTC.

The chain carries TRBV5-4 and TRBJ1-1; D is possibly TRBD1 (5 bases). V lost 1 base, J lost 7 bases, and 11 bases lay in between. CDR3 length: 13 amino acids. Germline V gene data show CDR1 as SGHNT and CDR2 as YYREEE (reference sequence). In DNA form, the CDR3 reads TGTGCCAGCAGCTTGAGGCAGGGCGGTGAAGCTTTCTTT. Its translation: CASSLRQGGEAFF.

The rearrangement joins TRBV15 to TRBJ1-5; 8 bases agree with TRBD1. Germline CDR1 LNHNV, CDR2 YYDKDF (reference sequence). Trimming at V came to 1 base and at J to 5 bases, leaving 7 bases not matched to a gene. The CDR3 is 16 amino acids. CDR3 sequence reads: CATSRGTGPRDQPQHF. As DNA, the CDR3 is TGTGCCACCAGCAGAGGGACAGGGCCCAGGGATCAGCCCCAGCATTTT.

The V call is TRBV25-1, the J call TRBJ2-3; TRBD2 agrees at 9 bases. The germline gives CDR1 MGHDK, CDR2 SYGVNS. The CDR3 is 18 residues long. The V segment lost 2 bases and the J segment 1 base; nucleotides outside the gene matches: 10. CDR3 sequence reads: CASSEKGKRGAGTDTQYF. The DNA of the CDR3 is TGTGCCAGCAGTGAAAAGGGGAAGCGGGGGGCCGGCACAGATACGCAGTATTTT.

This chain connects TRBV2 to TRBJ1-2, with a weak D call TRBD1 (5 bases). V was shortened by 2 bases and J by 2 bases, with 6 bases between the two germline ends. Germline values: CDR1 SNHLY, CDR2 FYNNEI. This CDR3 is 13 amino acids long. The DNA of the CDR3 is TGTGCCAGCAGTGAAAGACAGAACTATGGCTACACCTTC. Protein sequence: CASSERQNYGYTF. Together with reference TRBV2 and TRBJ1-2, the CDR3 gives the full variable domain: EPEVTQTPSHQVTQMGQEVILRCVPISNHLYFYWYRQILGQKVEFLVSFYNNEISEKSEIFDDQFSVERPDGSNFTLKIRSTKLEDSAMYFCASSERQNYGYTFGSGTRLTVV.

The genes are TRBV7-9 and TRBJ2-7; no clear D. V was pared by 2 bases and J by 0 bases, with 14 bases between. There are 16 residues in the CDR3. CDR1 SEHNR and CDR2 FQNEAQ come from the germline V gene (reference sequence). This CDR3 is CASSLSRGQISYEQYF. In DNA, the CDR3 is TGTGCCAGCAGCTTATCCCGCGGCCAGATCTCCTACGAGCAGTACTTC.

V is TRBV7-2 and J is TRBJ1-1, with unresolved D. Germline-derived CDR1 and CDR2 are SGHTA and FQGNSA. The CDR3 covers 13 residues. The V and J ends lost 4 bases and 3 bases respectively, with 9 bases between them. The CDR3, as DNA: TGTGCCAGCAGCTCCCAATTTTACACTGAAGCTTTCTTT. As protein: CASSSQFYTEAFF.

This clone has only one observation. This rearrangement joins TRBV7-3 to TRBJ2-2, with a weak D call TRBD1 (6 bases). Trimming took off 5 bases at V and 6 bases at J, with 10 bases between the two ends. CDR1 is SGHTA and CDR2 is FQGTGA in the germline V gene. This CDR3 spans 13 amino acids. The CDR3 DNA follows: TGTGCCAGCAGCGCAGGGGTGGCCGGGGAGCTGTTTTTT. Translation gives CASSAGVAGELFF. Filled out from reference TRBV7-3 and TRBJ2-2, the complete variable domain reads GAGVSQTPSNKVTEKGKYVELRCDPISGHTALYWYRQSLGQGPEFLIYFQGTGAADDSGLPNDRFFAVRPEGSVSTLKIQRTERGDSAVYLCASSAGVAGELFFGEGSRLTVL.

The chain couples TRBV15 to TRBJ2-7; D perhaps matches TRBD1 (6 bases). Deletions cut 4 bases from V and 4 bases from J, with 14 bases between. This CDR3 contains 14 residues. Germline-derived CDR1 and CDR2 are LNHNV and YYDKDF (reference sequence). CDR3 residues: CATSKGAGVYEQYF. The CDR3, as DNA: TGTGCCACCAGCAAAGGGGCAGGGGTTTACGAGCAGTACTTC.

The chain couples TRBV6-1 to TRBJ1-1; D possibly corresponds to TRBD1 (5 bases). Germline V gives CDR1 MNHNS, CDR2 SASEGT. CDR3 size: 13 residues. With 8 bases removed from V and 5 bases from J, the gap between germline ends came to 15 bases. CDR3 sequence (DNA): TGTGCCAGCGGACTGGGGGGTGGAACTGAAGCTTTCTTT. Amino acid sequence: CASGLGGGTEAFF.

This clone was seen a few times. J is TRBJ1-1 and V is TRBV5-6; D is ambiguous. The CDR3 has 16 amino acids. Germline assignment: CDR1 SGHDT and CDR2 YYEEEE. Trimming removed 2 bases at V and 4 bases at J, with 18 bases between. The CDR3 sequence: CASSLHLLRGSTEAFF. CDR3 in DNA: TGTGCCAGCAGCTTACACCTACTAAGAGGGAGCACTGAAGCTTTCTTT.

In this sample, this clone turned up once. This chain connects TRBV6-4 to TRBJ2-4, with 13 bases matching TRBD2. J gave up 0 bases and V 6 bases, and 8 bases lay outside the gene matches. Germline CDR1 is MRHNA and CDR2 is SNTAGT. The CDR3 extends over 18 amino acids. The CDR3 loop is CASRHTSGGDLAKNIQYF. The CDR3, as DNA: TGTGCCAGCAGACACACTAGCGGGGGGGATCTAGCCAAAAACATTCAGTACTTC.

The rearrangement uses TRBV4-1 and TRBJ2-5; 9 bases are shared with TRBD1. Matching the DNA end better, TRBJ2-7 makes the J call doubtful. Germline V CDR1 and CDR2: MGHRA, YSYEKL. The CDR3 totals 14 residues. The CDR3 DNA sequence: TGCGCCAGCAGCCAGACAGGGGGTGGTTACGAGCAGTACTTC. This sequence encodes CASSQTGGGYEQYF.

CDR3 sequence: CASTSRGGENTGELFF. The CDR3 DNA sequence: TGTGCCAGCACTTCCCGCGGCGGGGAGAACACCGGGGAGCTGTTTTTT. The rearrangement links TRBV13 to TRBJ2-2; D may be TRBD2 (6 bases). The CDR3 contains 16 residues. Germline V gives CDR1 PRHDT, CDR2 FYEKMQ (reference sequence). Trimming left V 7 bases short and J 1 base short, with 16 bases between.

This clone was counted between two and nine times. Other DNA variants within this sample encode the same CDR3. This sequence joins TRBV5-1 and TRBJ1-1, with TRBD1 matching over 7 bases. V was pared by 0 bases and J by 6 bases, with 2 bases of the junction left unmatched. CDR1 and CDR2 (germline): SGHRS, YFSETQ. This CDR3 is 13 amino acids long. The CDR3 region has the DNA TGCGCCAGCAGCTTGGACAGGGGTGCTGAAGCTTTCTTT. Its translation: CASSLDRGAEAFF.

The rearrangement uses TRBV7-6 and TRBJ1-3; D ambiguous. The CDR3 length is 16 residues. Germline values: CDR1 SGHVS, CDR2 FNYEAQ. V was trimmed by 3 bases and J by 0 bases, leaving 12 bases between them. CDR3 amino acids: CASSFHRESSGNTIYF. DNA of the CDR3: TGTGCCAGCAGCTTTCATCGAGAGAGCTCTGGAAACACCATATATTTT.

The chain employs TRBV7-2 and TRBJ1-5, with D uncertain. In germline, CDR1 is SGHTA, CDR2 FQGNSA. The CDR3 has 17 amino acids. V lost 1 base to trimming and J lost 0 bases, with 13 bases between them. CDR3 nucleotides: TGTGCCAGCAGCTTAGGGCGCACAGAATATAGCAATCAGCCCCAGCATTTT. Protein sequence: CASSLGRTEYSNQPQHF.

This chain connects TRBV7-2 to TRBJ2-6; 11 nucleotides align to TRBD2. Germline loops: CDR1 SGHTA, CDR2 FQGNSA. J was trimmed by 1 base and V by 5 bases; bases with no gene match: 4. The CDR3 extends over 17 amino acids. The CDR3 nucleotides are TGTGCCAGCAGCAAACTAGCGGGGGTTTCTGGGGCCAACGTCCTGACTTTC. It yields the protein CASSKLAGVSGANVLTF.

V and J are TRBV6-1 and TRBJ2-7; D is possibly TRBD2 (6 bases). V was trimmed by 0 bases and J by 2 bases, leaving 8 bases between them. CDR3 size: 14 residues. Germline V gives CDR1 MNHNS, CDR2 SASEGT. CDR3 in amino acids: CASSEAGGTYEQYV. The DNA for the CDR3 is TGTGCCAGCAGTGAAGCTGGAGGGACCTACGAGCAGTACGTC.

The chain combines TRBV28 with TRBJ1-2; a possible D gene is TRBD1 (6 bases). Trimming pared 6 bases from V and 6 bases from J, leaving 20 bases between. The germline V gene encodes CDR1 MDHEN and CDR2 SYDVKM. The CDR3 runs 15 residues. The CDR3 spells CASRWTVGPMDGYTF. The CDR3 DNA sequence: TGTGCCAGCAGGTGGACAGTTGGCCCCATGGATGGCTACACCTTC.

This clone was seen only a few times. This rearrangement joins TRBV25-1 to TRBJ1-4; D remains ambiguous. The CDR3 loop spans 15 amino acids. Germline assignment: CDR1 MGHDK and CDR2 SYGVNS. V was pared by 3 bases and J by 7 bases, with 15 bases between. The CDR3 DNA is TGTGCCAGCAGTGATGGGCGATCGGTTGGTGAAAAACTGTTTTTT. It yields the protein CASSDGRSVGEKLFF.

J is TRBJ2-7 and V is TRBV7-9; 7 bases fit TRBD1. The CDR3 totals 12 residues. J lost 5 bases, V lost 4 bases, and 2 bases had no gene match. Per the germline V gene, CDR1 is SEHNR and CDR2 is FQNEAQ (reference sequence). CDR3: CASSSTGDEQYV. For the CDR3, the DNA is TGTGCCAGCAGCTCTACAGGGGACGAGCAGTACGTC.

The J gene is TRBJ1-5, the V gene TRBV19; D gene ambiguous. V was trimmed by 1 base and J by 0 bases, leaving 10 bases between them. This CDR3 has 16 amino acids. Germline V gene lookup returns CDR1 LNHDA and CDR2 SQIVND (reference sequence). The CDR3 nucleotides are TGTGCCAGTAGTATAGTCGCTAGGATTAGCAATCAGCCCCAGCATTTT. Translating it yields CASSIVARISNQPQHF.